This T cell receptor (beta chain) was sequenced in a study of blood T cells in healthy people across ages. Study conclusions and caveats: Long-lived donors had more naive CD4+ cells and higher diversity than aged donors. No one knew whether donors had CMV, which possibly confounded expanded clonotype changes.

The CDR3 length is 16 residues. Between the trimmed V and J ends, which lost 5 bases and 0 bases, there was a span of 15 bases. Germline CDR1 SEHNR, CDR2 FQNEAQ (reference sequence). As concerns this clonotype: Its target is not known.

Donors were systemically healthy Caucasian individuals from Russia aged roughly 6 to 100 years. No fewer than 5.5 micrograms of total RNA were isolated from every sample. PCR was performed a second time for roughly 7 to 11 cycles using a sample-barcoded 5' primer and a J-beta primer mix. TCRdb fed the 5' RACE reads into MiXCR, producing one record per CDR3 protein. The sample lists some 1.5 million distinct CDR3 sequences; about 30% were seen once. This chain connects TRBV7-9 to TRBJ2-3, with D perhaps TRBD2 (5 bases). This receptor was identified in a woman aged 25 to 45 in good health. The source material was blood. The CDR3, as DNA: TGTGCCAGCAGCCCGAGAAGCGGAACTAGCACAGATACGCAGTATTTT. Encoded protein: CASSPRSGTSTDTQYF.